Following are 5 T cell receptor beta chains from one sample sequenced in a study of T-cell reconstitution after alpha-beta-depleted transplantation in children. The TCRbeta library incorporated unique molecular identifiers. TCRdb called the PCR reads again in MiXCR, with one record for every CDR3 protein. The sample holds 400,000 to 500,000 distinct CDR3 sequences; about a tenth are singletons and the top ten take roughly 6%. Sequences were derived from PBMCs from the stem cell graft donor, sampled from the stem cell graft. These receptors originate from a human donor who donated a stem cell graft to a child with acute myeloid leukemia.

This clonotype showed up many times. The V gene is TRBV20-1, the J gene TRBJ2-5; D is ambiguous. The V end was cut by 4 bases, the J end by 2 bases, with 5 bases between. Looked up from germline, CDR1 is DFQATT and CDR2 is SNEGSKA (reference sequence). The length of the CDR3 is 11 residues. In nucleotides, the CDR3 is TGCAGTGCTAACCTACAAGAGACCCAGTACTTC. This gives the protein CSANLQETQYF.

The chain links TRBV5-1 to TRBJ2-7; unclear D gene. CDR1 SGHRS and CDR2 YFSETQ come from the germline V gene. Between the trimmed V and J ends, which lost 0 bases and 3 bases, there was a span of 13 bases. This CDR3 spans 15 amino acids. For the CDR3, the DNA is TGCGCCAGCAGCTTGGTTGGTGGCAGTTACTACGAGCAGTACGTC. Translating gives CASSLVGGSYYEQYV.

This clonotype was counted between two and nine times. The chain combines TRBV19 with TRBJ1-5; 11 positions agree with TRBD1. Germline V gene data show CDR1 as LNHDA and CDR2 as SQIVND (reference sequence). CDR3 length equals 15 residues. J gave up 3 bases and V 5 bases, and 3 bases lay outside the gene matches. The CDR3, as DNA: TGTGCCAGTAGTGGGACAGGGGGGGACAATCAGCCCCAGCATTTT. Translated, it gives CASSGTGGDNQPQHF.

This clonotype was found a few times. The J gene is TRBJ2-2, the V gene TRBV20-1; weak D call: TRBD2 (5 bases). This CDR3 is built from 16 residues. Trimming took off 1 base at V and 0 bases at J, with 12 bases between the two ends. CDR1 and CDR2 (germline): DFQATT, SNEGSKA (reference sequence). DNA of the CDR3: TGCAGTGCTAGAGTGTCTGGGCGGGCGAACACCGGGGAGCTGTTTTTT. Encoded protein: CSARVSGRANTGELFF.

This clonotype was seen ten or more times. This chain joins TRBV12-3 or TRBV12-4 and TRBJ1-5; D is perhaps TRBD1 (6 bases). The CDR3 spans 15 residues. Trimming removed 1 base from V and 2 bases from J, with 9 bases in between. This CDR3 reads CASSLGGPGNQPQHF. CDR3 DNA sequence: TGTGCCAGCAGTTTAGGGGGGCCGGGCAATCAGCCCCAGCATTTT.